What follows are 5 T cell receptor beta chains derived from one specimen sequenced in a study of shared clonotypes between healthy human individuals. Profiling relied on immunoSEQ multiplex PCR, and the TCRdb table lists in-frame clones only, not all of them. The table records under 850,000 clones, 72% of them present only once. Sequenced: memory CD4+ T cells sorted from blood. Subset here: CD45RA-negative fraction. These receptors were obtained from a woman aged 30 to 39 in good health.

This clone was observed a handful of times. V is TRBV7-6 and J is TRBJ1-1; D is ambiguous. The CDR3 is 13 residues long. Trimming took off 2 bases at V and 2 bases at J, with 6 bases between the two ends. Germline V gene sequence: CDR1 SGHVS, CDR2 FNYEAQ. The CDR3 nucleotides are TGTGCCAGCAGCTTATCAGGAAACACTGAAGCTTTCTTT. Amino acids: CASSLSGNTEAFF.

The chain links TRBV19 to TRBJ2-3, with 9 positions matching TRBD2. The CDR3 covers 13 residues. The V gene's germline CDR1 is LNHDA and CDR2 SQIVND (reference sequence). The junction had 3 bases not matched to a gene; V was cut back by 5 bases and J by 6 bases. In DNA form, the CDR3 reads TGTGCCAGTAGTGCTGCGGGGGGGGATACGCAGTATTTT. Translating gives CASSAAGGDTQYF.

The chain has TRBV10-3 and TRBJ1-1; the match to TRBD1 covers 7 bases. The CDR3 extends over 18 amino acids. Germline trimming cut 1 base from V and 0 bases from J; bases unmatched to any gene: 11. From germline, CDR1 is ENHRY and CDR2 SYGVKD. The CDR3 protein is CAISEWAGQYDMNTEAFF. The CDR3 DNA is TGTGCCATCAGTGAGTGGGCGGGACAGTACGATATGAACACTGAAGCTTTCTTT.

The chain is built from TRBV19 and TRBJ1-1; D not resolved. Germline CDR1 LNHDA, CDR2 SQIVND (reference sequence). The CDR3 has 15 amino acids. The V end was cut by 1 base, the J end by 1 base, with 10 bases between. The CDR3 DNA reads as TGTGCCAGTAGTATAGGCGCGCGGGCGAACACTGAAGCTTTCTTT. Encoded protein: CASSIGARANTEAFF.

Ten or more counts support this clone. The J gene is TRBJ1-4, the V gene TRBV10-2, with D maybe TRBD1 (5 bases). The germline CDR1 and CDR2 sequences are WSHSY and SAAADI. There are 16 residues in the CDR3. Trimming left V 6 bases short and J 0 bases short, with 14 bases between. The CDR3 here is CASRAGTTTTNEKLFF. CDR3 DNA sequence: TGCGCCAGCAGGGCCGGGACGACCACAACTAATGAAAAACTGTTTTTT.